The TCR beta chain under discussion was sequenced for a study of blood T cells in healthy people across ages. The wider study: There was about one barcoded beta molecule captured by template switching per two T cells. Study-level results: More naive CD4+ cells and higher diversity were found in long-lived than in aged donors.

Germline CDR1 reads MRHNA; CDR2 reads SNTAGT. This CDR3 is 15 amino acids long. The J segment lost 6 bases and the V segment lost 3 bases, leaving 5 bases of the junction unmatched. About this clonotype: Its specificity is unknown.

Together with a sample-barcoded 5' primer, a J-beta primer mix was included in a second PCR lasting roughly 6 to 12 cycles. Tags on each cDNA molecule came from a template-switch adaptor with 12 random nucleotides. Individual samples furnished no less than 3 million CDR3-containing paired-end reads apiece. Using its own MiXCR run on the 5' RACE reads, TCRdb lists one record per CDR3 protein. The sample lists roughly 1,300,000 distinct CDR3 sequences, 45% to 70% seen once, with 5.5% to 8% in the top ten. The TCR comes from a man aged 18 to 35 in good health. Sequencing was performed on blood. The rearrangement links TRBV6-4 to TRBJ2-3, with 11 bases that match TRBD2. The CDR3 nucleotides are TGTGCCAGCAGTGAAAGGGCTAGCGGGAGGGATACGCAGTATTTT. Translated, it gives CASSERASGRDTQYF.